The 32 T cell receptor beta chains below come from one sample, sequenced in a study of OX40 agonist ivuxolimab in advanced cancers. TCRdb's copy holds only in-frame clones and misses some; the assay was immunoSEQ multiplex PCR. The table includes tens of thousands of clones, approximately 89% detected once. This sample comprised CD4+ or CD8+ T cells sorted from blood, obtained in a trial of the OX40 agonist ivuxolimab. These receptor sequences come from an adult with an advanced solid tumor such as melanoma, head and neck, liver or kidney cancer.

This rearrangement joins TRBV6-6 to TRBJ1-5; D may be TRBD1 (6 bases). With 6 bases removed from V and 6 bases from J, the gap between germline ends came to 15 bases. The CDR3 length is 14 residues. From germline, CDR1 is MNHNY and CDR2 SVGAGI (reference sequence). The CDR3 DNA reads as TGTGCCAGCAGCACTTCCGGGGGGCCTCAGCCCCAGCATTTT. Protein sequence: CASSTSGGPQPQHF.

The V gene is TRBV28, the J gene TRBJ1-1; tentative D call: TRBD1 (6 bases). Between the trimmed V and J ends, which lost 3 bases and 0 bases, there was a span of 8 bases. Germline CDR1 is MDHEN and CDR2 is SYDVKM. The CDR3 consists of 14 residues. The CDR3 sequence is CASSLTGLNTEAFF. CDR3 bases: TGTGCCAGCAGTTTGACAGGTTTGAACACTGAAGCTTTCTTT. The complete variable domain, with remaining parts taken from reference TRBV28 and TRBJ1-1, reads DVKVTQSSRYLVKRTGEKVFLECVQDMDHENMFWYRQDPGLGLRLIYFSYDVKMKEKGDIPEGYSVSREKKERFSLILESASTNQTSMYLCASSLTGLNTEAFFGQGTRLTVV.

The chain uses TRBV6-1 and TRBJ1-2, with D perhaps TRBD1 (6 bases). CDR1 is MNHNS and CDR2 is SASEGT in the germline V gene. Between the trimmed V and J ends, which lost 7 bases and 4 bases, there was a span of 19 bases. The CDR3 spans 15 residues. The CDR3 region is CASIQIGQFGYGYTF. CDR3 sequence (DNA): TGTGCCAGCATCCAAATTGGACAGTTTGGCTATGGCTACACCTTC.

DNA of the CDR3: TGTGCCTGGAGGACCGGGACAGGGCGATACGAGCAGTACTTC. It yields the protein CAWRTGTGRYEQYF. This chain connects TRBV30 to TRBJ2-7; 9 bases line up with TRBD1. Unmatched junction bases numbered 7, after V lost 3 bases and J lost 4 bases. Germline CDR1 GTSNPN, CDR2 SVGIG (reference sequence). This CDR3 contains 14 residues. Full variable domain (remainder filled in from reference TRBV30 and TRBJ2-7): SQTIHQWPATLVQPVGSPLSLECTVEGTSNPNLYWYRQAAGRGLQLLFYSVGIGQISSEVPQNLSASRPQDRQFILSSKKLLLSDSGFYLCAWRTGTGRYEQYFGPGTRLTVT.

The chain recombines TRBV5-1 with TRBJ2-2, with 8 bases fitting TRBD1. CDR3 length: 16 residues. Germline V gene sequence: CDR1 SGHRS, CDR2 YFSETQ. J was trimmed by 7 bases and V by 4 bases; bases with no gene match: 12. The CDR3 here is CASSLDWTGYNGELFF. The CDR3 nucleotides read TGCGCCAGCAGCCTAGACTGGACAGGGTATAACGGGGAGCTGTTTTTT.

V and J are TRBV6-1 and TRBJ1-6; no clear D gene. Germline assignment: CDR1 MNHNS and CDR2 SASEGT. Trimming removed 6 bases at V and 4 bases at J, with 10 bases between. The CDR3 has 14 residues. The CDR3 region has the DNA TGTGCCAGCAGCACAGCACTATATAATTCACCCCTCCACTTT. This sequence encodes CASSTALYNSPLHF.

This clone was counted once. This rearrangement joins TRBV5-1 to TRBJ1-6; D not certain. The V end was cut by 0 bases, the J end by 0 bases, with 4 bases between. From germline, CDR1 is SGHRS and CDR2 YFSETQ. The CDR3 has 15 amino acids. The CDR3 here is CASSLDVSYNSPLHF. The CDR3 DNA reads TGCGCCAGCAGCTTGGATGTCTCCTATAATTCACCCCTCCACTTT.

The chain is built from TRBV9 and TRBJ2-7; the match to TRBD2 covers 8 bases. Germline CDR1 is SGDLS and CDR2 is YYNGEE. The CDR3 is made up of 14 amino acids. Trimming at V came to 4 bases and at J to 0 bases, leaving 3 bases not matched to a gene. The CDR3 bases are TGTGCCAGCAGCCCGGGGGGGGTCTCCTACGAGCAGTACTTC. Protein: CASSPGGVSYEQYF. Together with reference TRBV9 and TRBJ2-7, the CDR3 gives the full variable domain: DSGVTQTPKHLITATGQRVTLRCSPRSGDLSVYWYQQSLDQGLQFLIQYYNGEERAKGNILERFSAQQFPDLHSELNLSSLELGDSALYFCASSPGGVSYEQYFGPGTRLTVT.

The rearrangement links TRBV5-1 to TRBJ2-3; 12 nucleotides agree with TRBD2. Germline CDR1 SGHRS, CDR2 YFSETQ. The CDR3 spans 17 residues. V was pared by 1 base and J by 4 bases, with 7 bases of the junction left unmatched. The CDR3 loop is CASSLRLAGEFADTQYF. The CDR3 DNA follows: TGCGCCAGCAGCTTGAGACTAGCGGGAGAATTCGCAGATACGCAGTATTTT.

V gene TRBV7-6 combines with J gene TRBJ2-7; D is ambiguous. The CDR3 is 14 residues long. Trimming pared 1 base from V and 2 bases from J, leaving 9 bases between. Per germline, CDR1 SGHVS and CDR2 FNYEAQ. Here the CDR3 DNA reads TGTGCCAGCAGCTTAGGGGTGGATACCTACGAGCAGTACGTC. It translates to CASSLGVDTYEQYV.

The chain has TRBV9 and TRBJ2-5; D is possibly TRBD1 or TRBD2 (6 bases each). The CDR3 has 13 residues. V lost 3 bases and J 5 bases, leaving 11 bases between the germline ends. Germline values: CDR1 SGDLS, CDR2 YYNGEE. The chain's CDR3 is CASSARGRETQYF. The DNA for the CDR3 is TGTGCCAGCAGCGCCCGGGGGCGGGAGACCCAGTACTTC.

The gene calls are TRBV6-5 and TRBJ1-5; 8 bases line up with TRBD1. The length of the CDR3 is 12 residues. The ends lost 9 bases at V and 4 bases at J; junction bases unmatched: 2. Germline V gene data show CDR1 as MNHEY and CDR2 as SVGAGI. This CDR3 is CASRQGNQPQHF. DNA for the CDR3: TGTGCCAGTCGACAGGGGAATCAGCCCCAGCATTTT.

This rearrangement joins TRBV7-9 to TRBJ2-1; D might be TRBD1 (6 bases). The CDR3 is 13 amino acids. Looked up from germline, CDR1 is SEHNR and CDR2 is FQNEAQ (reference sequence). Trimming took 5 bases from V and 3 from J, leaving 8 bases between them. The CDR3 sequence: CASSPDSYNEQFF. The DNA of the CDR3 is TGTGCCAGCAGCCCGGACAGCTACAATGAGCAGTTCTTC.

CDR3 bases: TGTGCCAGCGCCGGGACTAATAATTCACCCCTCCACTTT. Translation: CASAGTNNSPLHF. The rearrangement links TRBV19 to TRBJ1-6; TRBD1 might be the D (5 bases). CDR3 length: 13 amino acids. Between the trimmed V and J ends, which lost 9 bases and 5 bases, there was a span of 11 bases. Germline V gene sequence: CDR1 LNHDA, CDR2 SQIVND (reference sequence). The full variable domain, its missing parts supplied by reference TRBV19 and TRBJ1-6, is DGGITQSPKYLFRKEGQNVTLSCEQNLNHDAMYWYRQDPGQGLRLIYYSQIVNDFQKGDIAEGYSVSREKKESFPLTVTSAQKNPTAFYLCASAGTNNSPLHFGNGTRLTVT.

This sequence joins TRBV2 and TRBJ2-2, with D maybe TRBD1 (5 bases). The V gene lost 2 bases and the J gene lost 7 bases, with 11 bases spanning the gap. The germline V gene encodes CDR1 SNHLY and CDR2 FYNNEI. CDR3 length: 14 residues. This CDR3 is CASSEFWGFGELFF. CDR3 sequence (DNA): TGTGCCAGCAGTGAATTTTGGGGCTTCGGGGAGCTGTTTTTT.

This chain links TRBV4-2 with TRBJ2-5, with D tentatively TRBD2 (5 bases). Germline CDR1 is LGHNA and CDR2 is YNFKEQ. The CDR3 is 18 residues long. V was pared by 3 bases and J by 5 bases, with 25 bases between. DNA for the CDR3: TGTGCCAGCAGCCAGAGAGGGCGCCCCGGCCCCCTGGGGGAGACCCAGTACTTC. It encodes CASSQRGRPGPLGETQYF.

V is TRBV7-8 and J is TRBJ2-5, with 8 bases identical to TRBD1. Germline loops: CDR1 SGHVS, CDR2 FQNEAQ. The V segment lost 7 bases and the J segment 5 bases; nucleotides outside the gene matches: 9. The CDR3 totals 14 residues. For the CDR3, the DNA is TGTGCCAGCATCAGGGGGCGAGAGTATGAGACCCAGTACTTC. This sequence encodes CASIRGREYETQYF.

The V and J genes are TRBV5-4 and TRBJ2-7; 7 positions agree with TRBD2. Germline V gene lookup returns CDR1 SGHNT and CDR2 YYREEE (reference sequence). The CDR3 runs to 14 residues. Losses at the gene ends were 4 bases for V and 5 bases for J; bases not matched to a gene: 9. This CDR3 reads CASSLDGGIHEQYF. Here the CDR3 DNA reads TGTGCCAGCAGCCTGGACGGGGGGATCCACGAGCAGTACTTC.

The CDR3 DNA follows: TGCAGCGTTGTTCCGGGACTCCAAGTGAGCACAGATACGCAGTATTTT. Protein sequence: CSVVPGLQVSTDTQYF. The chain carries TRBV29-1 and TRBJ2-3; maybe TRBD2 (6 bases). Germline CDR1 reads SQVTM; CDR2 reads ANQGSEA. The CDR3 is made up of 16 amino acids. V shed 4 bases and J shed 0 bases, with 17 bases lying between them.

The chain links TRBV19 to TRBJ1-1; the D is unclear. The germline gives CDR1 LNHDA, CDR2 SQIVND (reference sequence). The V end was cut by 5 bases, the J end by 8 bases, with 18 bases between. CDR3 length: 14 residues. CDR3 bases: TGTGCCAGTAGTCATCCCGGGAGACACTGGGAAGCTTTCTTT. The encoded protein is CASSHPGRHWEAFF.

The CDR3 is CAISESSRDEQFF. CDR3 nucleotides: TGTGCCATCAGTGAGTCGTCGCGGGATGAGCAGTTCTTC. V gene TRBV10-3 combines with J gene TRBJ2-1, with TRBD2 as a possible D gene (5 bases). Germline-derived CDR1 and CDR2 are ENHRY and SYGVKD. The CDR3 totals 13 residues. Trimming took off 0 bases at V and 8 bases at J, with 8 bases between the two ends.

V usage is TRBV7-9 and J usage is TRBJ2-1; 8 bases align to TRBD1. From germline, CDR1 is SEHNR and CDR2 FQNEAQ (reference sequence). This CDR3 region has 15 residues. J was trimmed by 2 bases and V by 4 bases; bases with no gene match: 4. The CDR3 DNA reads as TGTGCCAGCAGCTCGCCGGACAGGGCCTACAATGAGCAGTTCTTC. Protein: CASSSPDRAYNEQFF.

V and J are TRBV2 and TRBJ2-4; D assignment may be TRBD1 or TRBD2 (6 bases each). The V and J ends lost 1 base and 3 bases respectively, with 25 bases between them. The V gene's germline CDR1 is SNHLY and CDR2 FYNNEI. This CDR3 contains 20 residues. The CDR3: CASSEDRGDFSSDVKNIQYF. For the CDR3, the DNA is TGTGCCAGCAGTGAAGATAGGGGGGACTTTTCTTCCGACGTCAAAAACATTCAGTACTTC.

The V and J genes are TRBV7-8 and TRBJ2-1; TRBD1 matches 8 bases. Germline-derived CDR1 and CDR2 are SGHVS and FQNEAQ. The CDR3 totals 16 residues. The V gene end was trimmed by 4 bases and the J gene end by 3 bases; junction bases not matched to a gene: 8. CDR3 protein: CASSYNRDRYYNEQFF. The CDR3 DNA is TGTGCCAGCAGCTACAACCGGGACAGGTACTACAATGAGCAGTTCTTC.

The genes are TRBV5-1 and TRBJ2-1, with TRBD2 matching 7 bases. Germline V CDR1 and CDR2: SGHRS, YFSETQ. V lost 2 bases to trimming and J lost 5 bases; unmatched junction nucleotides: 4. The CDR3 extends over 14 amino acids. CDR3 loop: CASSFPSGDNEQFF. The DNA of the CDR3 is TGCGCCAGCAGCTTCCCTAGCGGAGACAATGAGCAGTTCTTC.

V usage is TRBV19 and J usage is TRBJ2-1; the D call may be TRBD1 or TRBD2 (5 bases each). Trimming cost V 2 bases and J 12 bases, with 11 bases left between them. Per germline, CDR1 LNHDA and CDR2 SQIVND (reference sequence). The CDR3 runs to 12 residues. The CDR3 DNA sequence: TGTGCCAGTAGTATATATTCGGGGCCGCAGTTCTTC. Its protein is CASSIYSGPQFF. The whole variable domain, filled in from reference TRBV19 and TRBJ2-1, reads DGGITQSPKYLFRKEGQNVTLSCEQNLNHDAMYWYRQDPGQGLRLIYYSQIVNDFQKGDIAEGYSVSREKKESFPLTVTSAQKNPTAFYLCASSIYSGPQFFGPGTRLTVL.

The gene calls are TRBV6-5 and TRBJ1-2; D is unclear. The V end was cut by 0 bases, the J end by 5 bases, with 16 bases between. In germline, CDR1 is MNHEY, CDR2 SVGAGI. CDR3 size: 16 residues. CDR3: CASSYSWVSGDYGYTF. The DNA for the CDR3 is TGTGCCAGCAGTTACTCCTGGGTGTCAGGAGATTATGGCTACACCTTC.

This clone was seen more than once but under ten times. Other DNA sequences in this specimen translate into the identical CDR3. The CDR3 spells CASSYSKGSNYGYTF. The CDR3, as DNA: TGTGCCAGCAGTTACTCGAAGGGTTCTAACTATGGCTACACCTTC. V and J are TRBV6-5 and TRBJ1-2, with D unresolved. Trimming removed 0 bases at V and 0 bases at J, with 8 bases between. CDR1 and CDR2 from the germline V gene are MNHEY and SVGAGI. The CDR3 is made up of 15 amino acids.

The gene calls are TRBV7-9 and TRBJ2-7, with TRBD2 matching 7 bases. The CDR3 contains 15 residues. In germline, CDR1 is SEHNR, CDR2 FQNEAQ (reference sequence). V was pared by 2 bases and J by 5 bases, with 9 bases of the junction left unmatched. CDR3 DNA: TGTGCCAGCAGCTTAAGTGGGCGGGAGTCCAACGAGCAGTACTTC. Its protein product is CASSLSGRESNEQYF.

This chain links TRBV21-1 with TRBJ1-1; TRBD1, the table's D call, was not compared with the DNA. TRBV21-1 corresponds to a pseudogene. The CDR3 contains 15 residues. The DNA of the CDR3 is TGTGCCAGCAGCAAAGTTGGGGACATGAACACTGAAGCTTTCTTT. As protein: CASSKVGDMNTEAFF.

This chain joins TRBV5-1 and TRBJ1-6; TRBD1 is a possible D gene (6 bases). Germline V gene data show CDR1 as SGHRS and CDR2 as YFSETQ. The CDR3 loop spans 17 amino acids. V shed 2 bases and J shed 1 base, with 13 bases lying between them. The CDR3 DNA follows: TGCGCCAGCAGCTTCGGACAGCATGAGTCCTATAATTCACCCCTCCACTTT. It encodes CASSFGQHESYNSPLHF.

The CDR3 protein is CASSSTGKGYTF. In DNA form, the CDR3 reads TGTGCCAGCAGTTCAACAGGGAAGGGCTACACCTTC. This chain joins TRBV27 and TRBJ1-2; weak D call: TRBD1 (6 bases). There are 12 residues in the CDR3. Germline assignment: CDR1 MNHEY and CDR2 SMNVEV (reference sequence). The V and J ends lost 4 bases and 8 bases respectively, with 11 bases between them.